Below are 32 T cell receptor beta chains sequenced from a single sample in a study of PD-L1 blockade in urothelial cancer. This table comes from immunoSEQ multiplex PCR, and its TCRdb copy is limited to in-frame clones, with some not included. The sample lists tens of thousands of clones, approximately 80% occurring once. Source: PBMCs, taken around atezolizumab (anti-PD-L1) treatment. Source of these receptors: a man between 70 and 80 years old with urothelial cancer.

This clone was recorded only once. CDR3 amino acids: CASSLGVGENTEAFF. The CDR3 coding sequence is TGCGCCAGCAGCTTGGGGGTAGGGGAGAACACTGAAGCTTTCTTT. The V and J genes are TRBV5-1 and TRBJ1-1; weak D call: TRBD1 (5 bases). Germline V gives CDR1 SGHRS, CDR2 YFSETQ. The length of the CDR3 is 15 residues. Trimming removed 0 bases at V and 1 base at J, with 10 bases between. The variable domain in full, with the rest retrieved from reference TRBV5-1 and TRBJ1-1, is KAGVTQTPRYLIKTRGQQVTLSCSPISGHRSVSWYQQTPGQGLQFLFEYFSETQRNKGNFPGRFSGRQFSNSRSEMNVSTLELGDSALYLCASSLGVGENTEAFFGQGTRLTVV.

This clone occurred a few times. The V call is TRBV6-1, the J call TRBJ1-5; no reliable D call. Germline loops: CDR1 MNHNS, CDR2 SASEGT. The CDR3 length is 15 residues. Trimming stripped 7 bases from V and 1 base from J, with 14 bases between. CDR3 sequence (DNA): TGTGCCAGCACCCCAACGGGTGGCAGCAATCAGCCCCAGCATTTT. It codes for CASTPTGGSNQPQHF.

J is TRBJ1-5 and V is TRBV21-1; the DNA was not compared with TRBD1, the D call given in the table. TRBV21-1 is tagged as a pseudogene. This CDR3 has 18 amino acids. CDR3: CASSKEGVGGQGNQPQHF. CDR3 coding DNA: TGTGCCAGCAGCAAAGAGGGGGTAGGGGGCCAGGGCAATCAGCCCCAGCATTTT.

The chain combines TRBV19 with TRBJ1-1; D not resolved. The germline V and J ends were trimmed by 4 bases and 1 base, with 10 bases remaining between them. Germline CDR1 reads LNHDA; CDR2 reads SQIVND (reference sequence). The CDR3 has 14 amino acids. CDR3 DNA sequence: TGTGCCAGTAGTAAGGACGGGAGGAACACTGAAGCTTTCTTT. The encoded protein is CASSKDGRNTEAFF.

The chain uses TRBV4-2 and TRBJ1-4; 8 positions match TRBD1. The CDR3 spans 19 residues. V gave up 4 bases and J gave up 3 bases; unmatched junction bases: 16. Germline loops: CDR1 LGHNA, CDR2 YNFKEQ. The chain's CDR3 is CASSLGRGRWGQANEKLFF. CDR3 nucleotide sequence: TGTGCCAGCAGCCTCGGTCGAGGGCGCTGGGGACAGGCTAATGAAAAACTGTTTTTT.

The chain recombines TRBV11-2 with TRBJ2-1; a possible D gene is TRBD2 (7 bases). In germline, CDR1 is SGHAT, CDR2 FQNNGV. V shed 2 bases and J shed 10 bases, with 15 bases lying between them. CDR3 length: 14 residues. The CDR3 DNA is TGTGCCAGCAGCTTAAAACGGGGGGCCGGGGAGCAGTTCTTC. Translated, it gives CASSLKRGAGEQFF.

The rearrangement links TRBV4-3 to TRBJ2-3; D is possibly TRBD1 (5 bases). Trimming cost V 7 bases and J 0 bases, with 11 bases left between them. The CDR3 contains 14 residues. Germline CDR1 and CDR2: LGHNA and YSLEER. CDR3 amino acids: CASTPDTSTDTQYF. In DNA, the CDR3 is TGCGCCAGCACACCGGACACGAGCACAGATACGCAGTATTTT.

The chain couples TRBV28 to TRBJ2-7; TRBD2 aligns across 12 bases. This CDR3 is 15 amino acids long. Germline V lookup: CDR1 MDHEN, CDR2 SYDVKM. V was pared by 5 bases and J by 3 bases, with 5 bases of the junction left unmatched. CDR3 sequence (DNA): TGTGCCAGCAGTGTACCGGGACTAGCGGGCTACGAGCAGTACTTC. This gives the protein CASSVPGLAGYEQYF.

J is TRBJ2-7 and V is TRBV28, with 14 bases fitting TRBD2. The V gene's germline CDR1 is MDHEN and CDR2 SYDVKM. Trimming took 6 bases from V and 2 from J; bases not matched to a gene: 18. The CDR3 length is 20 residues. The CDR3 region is CASSSEGRWGLAGAAYEQYF. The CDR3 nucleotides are TGTGCCAGCAGCTCCGAGGGACGGTGGGGACTAGCGGGGGCCGCCTACGAGCAGTACTTC.

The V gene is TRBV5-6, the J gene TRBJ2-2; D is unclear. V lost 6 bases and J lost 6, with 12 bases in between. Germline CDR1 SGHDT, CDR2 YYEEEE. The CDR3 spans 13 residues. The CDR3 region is CASTRVVSGELFF. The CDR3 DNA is TGTGCCAGCACTCGCGTAGTTTCCGGGGAGCTGTTTTTT.

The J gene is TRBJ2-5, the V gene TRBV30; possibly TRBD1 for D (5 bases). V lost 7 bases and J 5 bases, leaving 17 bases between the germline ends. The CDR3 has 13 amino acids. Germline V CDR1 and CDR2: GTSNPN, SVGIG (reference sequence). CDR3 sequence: CAFDTGSRETQYF. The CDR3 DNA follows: TGTGCCTTTGATACAGGTTCCCGGGAGACCCAGTACTTC.

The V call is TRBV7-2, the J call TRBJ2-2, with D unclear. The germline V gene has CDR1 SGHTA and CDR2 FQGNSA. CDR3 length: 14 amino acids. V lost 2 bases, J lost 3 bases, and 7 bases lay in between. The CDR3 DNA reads TGTGCCAGCAGCTTAACCCGCGACACCGGGGAGCTGTTTTTT. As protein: CASSLTRDTGELFF.

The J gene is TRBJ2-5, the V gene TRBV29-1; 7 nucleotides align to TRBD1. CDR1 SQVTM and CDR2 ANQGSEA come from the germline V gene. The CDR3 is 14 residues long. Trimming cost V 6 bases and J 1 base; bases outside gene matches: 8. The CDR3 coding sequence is TGCAGCGTCCCTATAACAGGGGCCCAAGAGACCCAGTACTTC. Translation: CSVPITGAQETQYF.

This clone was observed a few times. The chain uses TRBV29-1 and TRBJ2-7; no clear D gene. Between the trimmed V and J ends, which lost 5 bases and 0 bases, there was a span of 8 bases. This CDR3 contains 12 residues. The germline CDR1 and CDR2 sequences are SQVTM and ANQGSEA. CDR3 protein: CSVQFTSYEQYF. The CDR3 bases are TGCAGCGTTCAGTTCACCTCCTACGAGCAGTACTTC.

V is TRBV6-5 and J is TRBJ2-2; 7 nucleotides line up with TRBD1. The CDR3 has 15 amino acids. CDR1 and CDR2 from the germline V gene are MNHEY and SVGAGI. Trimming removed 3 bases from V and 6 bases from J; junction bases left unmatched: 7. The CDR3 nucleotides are TGTGCCAGCAGTTATAGTAGACAGGGAGCCGGGGAGCTGTTTTTT. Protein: CASSYSRQGAGELFF.

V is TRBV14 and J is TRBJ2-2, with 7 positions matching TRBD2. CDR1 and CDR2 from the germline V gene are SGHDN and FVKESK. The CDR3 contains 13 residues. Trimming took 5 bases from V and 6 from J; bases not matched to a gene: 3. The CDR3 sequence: CASSDRGAGELFF. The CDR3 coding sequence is TGTGCCAGCAGCGATCGGGGGGCCGGGGAGCTGTTTTTT.

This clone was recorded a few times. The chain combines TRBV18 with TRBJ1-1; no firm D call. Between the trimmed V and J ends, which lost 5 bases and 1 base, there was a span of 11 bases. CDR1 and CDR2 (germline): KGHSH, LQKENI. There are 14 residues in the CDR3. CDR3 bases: TGTGCCAGCTCATCCGCGTCCGGGAACACTGAAGCTTTCTTT. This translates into CASSSASGNTEAFF.

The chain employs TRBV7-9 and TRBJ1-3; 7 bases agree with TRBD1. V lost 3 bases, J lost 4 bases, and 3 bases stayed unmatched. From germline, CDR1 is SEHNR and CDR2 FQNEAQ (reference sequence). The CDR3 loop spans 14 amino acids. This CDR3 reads CASSLGTVGNTIYF. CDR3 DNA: TGTGCCAGCAGCTTGGGGACAGTGGGAAACACCATATATTTT.

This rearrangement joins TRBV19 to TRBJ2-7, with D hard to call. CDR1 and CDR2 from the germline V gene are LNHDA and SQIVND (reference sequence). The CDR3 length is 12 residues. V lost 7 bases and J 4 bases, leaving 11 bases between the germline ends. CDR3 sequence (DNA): TGTGCCAGTACCCCTCCCCCGTACGAGCAGTACTTC. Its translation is CASTPPPYEQYF.

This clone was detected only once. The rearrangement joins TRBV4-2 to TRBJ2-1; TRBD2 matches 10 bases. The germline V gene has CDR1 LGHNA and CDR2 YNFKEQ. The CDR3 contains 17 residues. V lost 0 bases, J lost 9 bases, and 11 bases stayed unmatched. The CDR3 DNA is TGTGCCAGCAGCCAAGAACCAGGAATAGCGGGAGGTAGTGAGCAGTTCTTC. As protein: CASSQEPGIAGGSEQFF.

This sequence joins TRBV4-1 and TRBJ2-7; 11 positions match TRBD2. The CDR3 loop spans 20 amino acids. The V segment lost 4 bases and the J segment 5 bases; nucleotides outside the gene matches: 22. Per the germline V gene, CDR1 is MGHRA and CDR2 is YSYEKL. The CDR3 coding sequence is TGCGCCAGCAGCCGCATTGCCCTAGCGGGGGGAAAACGAGTCGGGGACGAGCAGTACTTC. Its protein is CASSRIALAGGKRVGDEQYF.

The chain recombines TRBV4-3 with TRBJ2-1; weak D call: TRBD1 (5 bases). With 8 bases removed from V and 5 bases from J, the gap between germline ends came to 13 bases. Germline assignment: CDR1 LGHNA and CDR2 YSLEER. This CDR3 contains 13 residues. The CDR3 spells CASGARVDNEQFF. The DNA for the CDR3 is TGCGCCAGCGGGGCTCGTGTCGACAATGAGCAGTTCTTC.

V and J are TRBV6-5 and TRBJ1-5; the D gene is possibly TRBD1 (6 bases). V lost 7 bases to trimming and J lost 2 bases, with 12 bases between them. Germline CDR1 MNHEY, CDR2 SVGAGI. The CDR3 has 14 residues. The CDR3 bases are TGTGCCAGCACCACAGGGTGGGGCAATCAGCCCCAGCATTTT. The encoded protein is CASTTGWGNQPQHF.

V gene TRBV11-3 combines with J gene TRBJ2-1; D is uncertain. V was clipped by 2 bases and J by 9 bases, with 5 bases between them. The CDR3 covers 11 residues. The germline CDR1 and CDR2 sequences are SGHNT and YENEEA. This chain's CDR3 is CASSLSGEQFF. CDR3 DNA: TGTGCCAGCAGCTTATCGGGTGAGCAGTTCTTC.

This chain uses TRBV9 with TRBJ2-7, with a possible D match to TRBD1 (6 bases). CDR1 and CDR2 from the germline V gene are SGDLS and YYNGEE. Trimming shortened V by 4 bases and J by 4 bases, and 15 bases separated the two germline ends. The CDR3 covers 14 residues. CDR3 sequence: CASSQGPQTYEQYF. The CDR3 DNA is TGTGCCAGCAGCCAGGGGCCCCAAACTTACGAGCAGTACTTC.

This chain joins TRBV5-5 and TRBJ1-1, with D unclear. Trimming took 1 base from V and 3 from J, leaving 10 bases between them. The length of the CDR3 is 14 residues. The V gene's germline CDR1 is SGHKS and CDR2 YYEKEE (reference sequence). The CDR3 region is CASSLRTTDTEAFF. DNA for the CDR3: TGTGCCAGCAGCTTGCGGACTACGGACACTGAAGCTTTCTTT. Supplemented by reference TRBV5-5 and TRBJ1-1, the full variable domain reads DAGVTQSPTHLIKTRGQQVTLRCSPISGHKSVSWYQQVLGQGPQFIFQYYEKEERGRGNFPDRFSARQFPNYSSELNVNALLLGDSALYLCASSLRTTDTEAFFGQGTRLTVV.

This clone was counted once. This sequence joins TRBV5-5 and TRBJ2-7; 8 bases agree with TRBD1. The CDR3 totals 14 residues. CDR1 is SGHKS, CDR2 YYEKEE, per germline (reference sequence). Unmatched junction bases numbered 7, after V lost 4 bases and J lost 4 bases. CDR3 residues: CASSETGERYEQYF. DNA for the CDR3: TGTGCCAGCAGCGAGACAGGGGAGCGGTACGAGCAGTACTTC.

The CDR3 DNA is TGTGCCAGCGGAAGGGGGGGAGAGGCAGAGACCCAGTACTTC. Translation gives CASGRGGEAETQYF. The gene calls are TRBV2 and TRBJ2-5; D may be TRBD2 (7 bases). The germline V and J ends were trimmed by 8 bases and 4 bases, with 17 bases remaining between them. The CDR3 has 14 amino acids. CDR1 and CDR2 from the germline V gene are SNHLY and FYNNEI.

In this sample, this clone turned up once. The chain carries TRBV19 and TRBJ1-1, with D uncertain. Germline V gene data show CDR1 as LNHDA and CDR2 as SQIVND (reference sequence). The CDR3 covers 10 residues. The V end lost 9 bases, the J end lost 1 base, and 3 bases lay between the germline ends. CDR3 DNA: TGTGCCAGGCGGAACACTGAAGCTTTCTTT. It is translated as CARRNTEAFF. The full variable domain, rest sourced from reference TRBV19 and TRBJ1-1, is DGGITQSPKYLFRKEGQNVTLSCEQNLNHDAMYWYRQDPGQGLRLIYYSQIVNDFQKGDIAEGYSVSREKKESFPLTVTSAQKNPTAFYLCARRNTEAFFGQGTRLTVV.

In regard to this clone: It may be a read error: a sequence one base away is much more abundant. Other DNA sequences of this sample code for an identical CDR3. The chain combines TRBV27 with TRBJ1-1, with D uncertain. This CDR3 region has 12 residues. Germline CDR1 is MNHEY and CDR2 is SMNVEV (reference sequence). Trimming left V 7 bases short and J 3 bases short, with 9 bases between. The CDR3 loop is CASNSYYTEAFF. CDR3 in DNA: TGTGCCAGCAATAGCTACTACACTGAAGCTTTCTTT.

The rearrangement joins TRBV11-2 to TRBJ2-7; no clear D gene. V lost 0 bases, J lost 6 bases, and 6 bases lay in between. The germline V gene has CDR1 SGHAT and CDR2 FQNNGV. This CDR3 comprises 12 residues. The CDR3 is CASSLEFGEQYF. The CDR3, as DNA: TGTGCCAGCAGCTTAGAGTTCGGCGAGCAGTACTTC.

CDR3: CAWATSGQGEQYF. The CDR3, as DNA: TGTGCCTGGGCCACTAGCGGCCAGGGCGAGCAGTACTTC. The chain carries TRBV30 and TRBJ2-7, with 8 bases matching TRBD2. Germline V lookup: CDR1 GTSNPN, CDR2 SVGIG (reference sequence). The ends lost 5 bases at V and 6 bases at J; junction bases unmatched: 9. This CDR3 has 13 residues.